A selection of T cell receptor beta chains follows, all from one sample in a study of identical twins. TCRdb called the 5' RACE reads again in MiXCR, with one record for every CDR3 protein. The sample yields about 1.7 million distinct CDR3 sequences, less than 40% seen once. The specimen sequenced was cord blood. The source of these receptors is a newborn girl in good health. Each CDR3 is given with its conserved first and last residue. The D gene is left open where the match is weak. Expanded clones get a size class; other rows say once, few or many, or leave the size out.

J gene: TRBJ2-2
V gene: TRBV29-1
D gene: TRBD2
clone size: -
CDR3 DNA: TGCAGCGTTGAGGGACTAGCGGGAGGGACCGGGGAGCTGTTTTTT
CDR3 protein: CSVEGLAGGTGELFF

J gene: TRBJ1-5
V gene: TRBV7-9
D gene: TRBD1
clone size: -
CDR3 DNA: TGTGCCAGCAGCTTTAGTAGCGGGATTGGAAGGGACAGGTTTGTTCAGCCCCAGCATTTT
CDR3 protein: CASSFSSGIGRDRFVQPQHF

J gene: TRBJ2-3
V gene: TRBV3-1
D gene: -
clone size: few
CDR3 DNA: TGTGCCAGCAGCCAAGGACAGGTCAGCACAGATACGCAGTATTTT
CDR3 protein: CASSQGQVSTDTQYF

J gene: TRBJ2-7
V gene: TRBV5-1
D gene: TRBD2
clone size: -
CDR3 DNA: TGCGCCAGCAGCTTGTCCGGGGGGGCCCCCTACGAGCAGTACTTC
CDR3 protein: CASSLSGGAPYEQYF

J gene: TRBJ1-1
V gene: TRBV9
D gene: -
clone size: -
CDR3 DNA: TGTGCCAGCAGCGTAGTAGCCGGGGACACTGAAGCTTTCTTT
CDR3 protein: CASSVVAGDTEAFF

J gene: TRBJ2-3
V gene: TRBV27
D gene: TRBD2
clone size: many
CDR3 DNA: TGTGCCAGCAGTAATACACTAGCGTTAGATACGCAGTATTTT
CDR3 protein: CASSNTLALDTQYF

J gene: TRBJ2-1
V gene: TRBV5-1
D gene: TRBD2
clone size: -
CDR3 DNA: TGCGCCAGCAGCTTCGGACTAGCGGGAGAAGAGACCCAGTTCTTC
CDR3 protein: CASSFGLAGEETQFF

J gene: TRBJ1-1
V gene: TRBV11-2
D gene: -
clone size: -
CDR3 DNA: TGTGCCAGCAGCTTAGAGGGGGACACCTTGATCAACACTGAAGCTTTCTTT
CDR3 protein: CASSLEGDTLINTEAFF

J gene: TRBJ2-2
V gene: TRBV7-6
D gene: -
clone size: -
CDR3 DNA: TGTGCCAGCAGCCCATTGAGCGAGGTTCCCGGGGAGCTGTTTTTT
CDR3 protein: CASSPLSEVPGELFF

J gene: TRBJ1-2
V gene: TRBV2
D gene: TRBD1
clone size: -
CDR3 DNA: TGTGCCAGCAGTGAAGGGGGGACAGGGCCCTATGGCTACACCTTC
CDR3 protein: CASSEGGTGPYGYTF

J gene: TRBJ1-4
V gene: TRBV7-2
D gene: TRBD1
clone size: -
CDR3 DNA: TGTGCCAGCAGCCCGACAGGGCCAACTAATGAAAAACTGTTTTTT
CDR3 protein: CASSPTGPTNEKLFF

J gene: TRBJ2-5
V gene: TRBV10-3
D gene: -
clone size: many
CDR3 DNA: TGTGCCATCAGCCCGGACTCAAAAGTATACCAAGAGACCCAGTACTTC
CDR3 protein: CAISPDSKVYQETQYF

J gene: TRBJ2-1
V gene: TRBV5-1
D gene: TRBD2
clone size: few
CDR3 DNA: TGCGCCAGCAGCCCTGATCTAGCGGGGTTCAATGAGCAGTTCTTC
CDR3 protein: CASSPDLAGFNEQFF

J gene: TRBJ2-5
V gene: TRBV27
D gene: TRBD1
clone size: -
CDR3 DNA: TGTGCCAGCAGTTTATGGGGACAGGGTGCGACCCAGTACTTC
CDR3 protein: CASSLWGQGATQYF

J gene: TRBJ2-7
V gene: TRBV20-1
D gene: -
clone size: few
CDR3 DNA: TGCAGGATCGGTCCCGAGCAGTACTTC
CDR3 protein: CRIGPEQYF

J gene: TRBJ2-7
V gene: TRBV4-2
D gene: -
clone size: many
CDR3 DNA: TGTGCCAGCAGCCAAGAATGGGGCGGCTCCTACGAGCAGTACTTC
CDR3 protein: CASSQEWGGSYEQYF

J gene: TRBJ2-7
V gene: TRBV7-2
D gene: -
clone size: -
CDR3 DNA: TGTGCCAGCAGCCTAGCCCGAACAGCCCGCTACGAGCAGTACTTC
CDR3 protein: CASSLARTARYEQYF

J gene: TRBJ1-5
V gene: TRBV2
D gene: -
clone size: -
CDR3 DNA: TGTGCCAGCAGTGAAGCTCGGAGAAGCAATCAGCCCCAGCATTTT
CDR3 protein: CASSEARRSNQPQHF

J gene: TRBJ1-4
V gene: TRBV21-1
D gene: -
clone size: -
CDR3 DNA: TGTGCCAGCAGCGCTCCTACGGGACATAATGAAAAACTGTTTTTT
CDR3 protein: CASSAPTGHNEKLFF

J gene: TRBJ2-7
V gene: TRBV6-6
D gene: -
clone size: -
CDR3 DNA: TGTGCCGGCGAGGAATTTCCTGGACAAAGCTACGAGCAGTACTTC
CDR3 protein: CAGEEFPGQSYEQYF

J gene: TRBJ2-3
V gene: TRBV24-1
D gene: -
clone size: many
CDR3 DNA: TGTGCCACCAGTGGGTTTCGGGACGCCTCACTCACAGATACGCAGTATTTT
CDR3 protein: CATSGFRDASLTDTQYF

J gene: TRBJ1-2
V gene: TRBV29-1
D gene: TRBD1
clone size: -
CDR3 DNA: TGCAGCGTTGAGTATCACAGGGGCTATGGCTACACCTTC
CDR3 protein: CSVEYHRGYGYTF

J gene: TRBJ2-1
V gene: TRBV28
D gene: -
clone size: -
CDR3 DNA: TGTGCCAGCAGTTTATATCCACGAGAGAGTGAGCAGTTCTTC
CDR3 protein: CASSLYPRESEQFF

J gene: TRBJ2-7
V gene: TRBV18
D gene: TRBD1
clone size: -
CDR3 DNA: TGTGCCAGCTCACCTGAGGACAGGGGGTACTACGAGCAGTACTTC
CDR3 protein: CASSPEDRGYYEQYF

J gene: TRBJ2-3
V gene: TRBV19
D gene: TRBD2
clone size: few
CDR3 DNA: TGTGCCACCAGTGGGAGGGCCGGTTCAGATACGCAGTATTTT
CDR3 protein: CATSGRAGSDTQYF

J gene: TRBJ1-2
V gene: TRBV6-1
D gene: TRBD1
clone size: few
CDR3 DNA: TGTGCCAGCAGTGAACGGGGACAGCTCTACTATGGCTACACCTTC
CDR3 protein: CASSERGQLYYGYTF

J gene: TRBJ2-1
V gene: TRBV11-2
D gene: TRBD2
clone size: -
CDR3 DNA: TGTGCCAGCAGCTCCGGGACTAATAAGGGTAATGAGCAGTTCTTC
CDR3 protein: CASSSGTNKGNEQFF

J gene: TRBJ2-7
V gene: TRBV24-1
D gene: TRBD2
clone size: few
CDR3 DNA: TGTGCCACCAGGAGACTAGCGGGCTACGAGCAGTACTTC
CDR3 protein: CATRRLAGYEQYF

J gene: TRBJ2-5
V gene: TRBV6-6
D gene: -
clone size: -
CDR3 DNA: TGTGCCAGCCAGCAGTACCAAGAGACCCAGTACTTC
CDR3 protein: CASQQYQETQYF

J gene: TRBJ2-1
V gene: TRBV13
D gene: -
clone size: -
CDR3 DNA: TGTGCCAGCAGCCCTAATTTGGGGGGGCGCGACAATGAGCAGTTCTTC
CDR3 protein: CASSPNLGGRDNEQFF

J gene: TRBJ2-3
V gene: TRBV10-3
D gene: TRBD2
clone size: few
CDR3 DNA: TGTGCCATCAGTGTCGATCCGGGACTAGCGGGGCCCACAAATACGCAGTATTTT
CDR3 protein: CAISVDPGLAGPTNTQYF

J gene: TRBJ2-1
V gene: TRBV6-1
D gene: TRBD2
clone size: -
CDR3 DNA: TGTGCCAGCAGTGAAGGATTAGCGGGAGCCGAGCAGTTCTTC
CDR3 protein: CASSEGLAGAEQFF

J gene: TRBJ2-3
V gene: TRBV6-6
D gene: TRBD2
clone size: -
CDR3 DNA: TGTGCCAGCAGTTACGAGGGCGGGAGAGGCACAGATACGCAGTATTTT
CDR3 protein: CASSYEGGRGTDTQYF

J gene: TRBJ1-1
V gene: TRBV12-3/TRBV12-4
D gene: TRBD1
clone size: -
CDR3 DNA: TGTGCCAGCAGTTTAGGTTACAGGGGGCGCGAGGCTTTCTTT
CDR3 protein: CASSLGYRGREAFF

J gene: TRBJ1-5
V gene: TRBV3-1
D gene: -
clone size: few
CDR3 DNA: TGTGCCAGCAGCCAATGGGGGAGGAATCAGCCCCAGCATTTT
CDR3 protein: CASSQWGRNQPQHF

J gene: TRBJ2-1
V gene: TRBV19
D gene: TRBD2
clone size: -
CDR3 DNA: TGTGCCAGTAGTATATGGCTAGCGGGTTACAATGAGCAGTTCTTC
CDR3 protein: CASSIWLAGYNEQFF

J gene: TRBJ2-7
V gene: TRBV12-3/TRBV12-4
D gene: TRBD1
clone size: -
CDR3 DNA: TGTGCCAGCAGGCCTCGACAGGGCCCCTACGAGCAGTACTTC
CDR3 protein: CASRPRQGPYEQYF

J gene: TRBJ2-1
V gene: TRBV28
D gene: -
clone size: few
CDR3 DNA: TGTGCCAGCAGACCCCTTTCCGGTAATGAGCAGTTCTTC
CDR3 protein: CASRPLSGNEQFF

J gene: TRBJ2-7
V gene: TRBV20-1
D gene: -
clone size: few
CDR3 DNA: TGCAGTGCTAGAGATCGATATCAGTTGCCCCCTTACGAGCAGTACTTC
CDR3 protein: CSARDRYQLPPYEQYF

J gene: TRBJ1-2
V gene: TRBV4-2
D gene: TRBD1
clone size: few
CDR3 DNA: TGTGCCAGCAGCCAAGACTGGCGGGACAGCTATGGCTACACCTTC
CDR3 protein: CASSQDWRDSYGYTF

J gene: TRBJ2-7
V gene: TRBV28
D gene: -
clone size: many
CDR3 DNA: TGTGCCAGCAGTTTAGTCCGGCCCTACGAGCAGTACTTC
CDR3 protein: CASSLVRPYEQYF

J gene: TRBJ2-2
V gene: TRBV3-1
D gene: -
clone size: -
CDR3 DNA: TGTGCCAGCAGCCCACACAATACCGGGGAGCTGTTTTTT
CDR3 protein: CASSPHNTGELFF

J gene: TRBJ2-5
V gene: TRBV21-1
D gene: -
clone size: -
CDR3 DNA: TGTGCCAGCAGCAAAGGAGAGGAGACCCAGTACTTC
CDR3 protein: CASSKGEETQYF

J gene: TRBJ2-1
V gene: TRBV7-2
D gene: TRBD2
clone size: -
CDR3 DNA: TGTGCCAGCAGCTTAGCAGGGCCGACTAGCGGAATATACAATGAGCAGTTCTTC
CDR3 protein: CASSLAGPTSGIYNEQFF

J gene: TRBJ2-3
V gene: TRBV15
D gene: -
clone size: few
CDR3 DNA: TGTGCCACCAGCAGAGTGGTAGCAGGCACAGATACGCAGTATTTT
CDR3 protein: CATSRVVAGTDTQYF